The next 9 T cell receptor beta chains were all read from a single sample in a study of blood T cell repertoires in COVID-19. The data were produced by immunoSEQ multiplex PCR, yet TCRdb's version contains in-frame clones alone and is incomplete. The sample carries about 150,000 clones, roughly nine tenths recorded once. Source material: peripheral blood. The receptors derive from a woman aged 70 to 79 with acute or convalescent COVID-19.

This clone was picked up a small number of times. This sequence joins TRBV5-1 and TRBJ1-4; the D gene is possibly TRBD1 (5 bases). V dropped 0 bases and J dropped 8 bases, with 14 bases sitting between them. The CDR3 consists of 15 residues. Germline V CDR1 and CDR2: SGHRS, YFSETQ. Here the CDR3 DNA reads TGCGCCAGCAGCTTGGAATTCCAGGGTCCCGAAAAACTGTTTTTT. Residues: CASSLEFQGPEKLFF.

The V and J genes are TRBV7-2 and TRBJ2-1, with 9 nucleotides matching TRBD2. This CDR3 spans 18 amino acids. CDR1 and CDR2 from the germline V gene are SGHTA and FQGNSA. After removal of 2 bases from V and 8 bases from J, the junction contained 16 bases not matched to a gene. DNA for the CDR3: TGTGCCAGCAGCTTACCCCGTCAGCGGGGGGACCCCAGGGATGAGCAGTTCTTC. It encodes CASSLPRQRGDPRDEQFF.

The CDR3 loop is CASSYNSQAWGYTF. CDR3 in DNA: TGTGCCAGCAGTTACAATTCGCAGGCCTGGGGCTACACCTTC. The chain links TRBV6-5 to TRBJ1-2; D gene uncertain. V gave up 2 bases and J gave up 8 bases, with 15 bases separating them. Germline-derived CDR1 and CDR2 are MNHEY and SVGAGI. This CDR3 comprises 14 residues.

V usage is TRBV11-2 and J usage is TRBJ1-2, with D perhaps TRBD1 (6 bases). Trimming cost V 3 bases and J 0 bases, with 11 bases left between them. Germline-derived CDR1 and CDR2 are SGHAT and FQNNGV. The length of the CDR3 is 15 residues. The CDR3 DNA reads TGTGCCAGCAGCTTCGGACAGCATCCTAACTATGGCTACACCTTC. Protein sequence: CASSFGQHPNYGYTF.

This clone was counted once. The chain couples TRBV6-4 to TRBJ1-6; D is unresolved. CDR1 is MRHNA and CDR2 is SNTAGT in the germline V gene. V was trimmed by 4 bases and J by 12 bases, leaving 13 bases between them. The CDR3 loop spans 13 amino acids. The CDR3 sequence: CASSGHKGEPLHF. In DNA form, the CDR3 reads TGTGCCAGCAGTGGTCACAAGGGAGAACCCCTCCACTTT.

There are a few counts of this clone. This chain links TRBV5-1 with TRBJ1-6; D is perhaps TRBD1 (6 bases). This CDR3 comprises 15 residues. The germline gives CDR1 SGHRS, CDR2 YFSETQ. Trimming removed 0 bases at V and 5 bases at J, with 9 bases between. The CDR3 loop is CASSLGQVDNSPLHF. CDR3 sequence (DNA): TGCGCCAGCAGCTTGGGACAGGTGGATAATTCACCCCTCCACTTT. Complete variable domain (other parts from reference TRBV5-1 and TRBJ1-6): KAGVTQTPRYLIKTRGQQVTLSCSPISGHRSVSWYQQTPGQGLQFLFEYFSETQRNKGNFPGRFSGRQFSNSRSEMNVSTLELGDSALYLCASSLGQVDNSPLHFGNGTRLTVT.

This rearrangement joins TRBV19 to TRBJ1-1, with 10 bases matching TRBD1. V gave up 2 bases and J gave up 8 bases; unmatched junction bases: 5. The CDR3 length is 14 residues. Looked up from germline, CDR1 is LNHDA and CDR2 is SQIVND (reference sequence). The CDR3 loop reads CASSIRTGGDEAFF. The CDR3 DNA reads TGTGCCAGTAGTATAAGGACAGGGGGAGACGAAGCTTTCTTT.

This clone showed up just once. The chain couples TRBV6-2 or TRBV6-3 to TRBJ2-7; 7 bases are shared with TRBD1. The ends lost 0 bases at V and 8 bases at J; junction bases unmatched: 10. CDR3 length equals 15 residues. The germline V gene has CDR1 MNHEY and CDR2 SVGEGT. In DNA form, the CDR3 reads TGTGCCAGCAGTTACTCGAGGGGGCGAGGGGGCCAGCAGTACTTC. Translated, it gives CASSYSRGRGGQQYF.

J is TRBJ1-3 and V is TRBV27, with unresolved D. Deletions cut 6 bases from V and 8 bases from J, with 14 bases between. The CDR3 is made up of 13 amino acids. CDR1 MNHEY and CDR2 SMNVEV come from the germline V gene (reference sequence). DNA for the CDR3: TGTGCCAGCAGAAACACGGGAAGGGACACCATATATTTT. This translates into CASRNTGRDTIYF.